Described below is a single T cell receptor (beta chain) sequence and its context. This entry belongs to a study of blood T cell repertoires in COVID-19. Study details: Sites across the United States, Italy and Spain contributed samples from acute and convalescent COVID-19. Nucleic acid was either cDNA or gDNA, and it came from T cells, B-cell-depleted T cells, or PBMCs.

Per the germline V gene, CDR1 is LGHNT and CDR2 is FRNRAP. Trimming cost V 5 bases and J 4 bases, with 11 bases left between them. The CDR3 extends over 14 amino acids. Per the study methods: Counts of nucleated cells, estimated from reference gene primer amplification, were obtained. This table comes from immunoSEQ multiplex PCR, and its TCRdb copy is limited to in-frame clones, with some not included. The D gene and trimming were derived from the DNA, and the V and J assignments and clone size from that table. Of 75,000 to 95,000 clones listed, over 85% are singletons. Source material: peripheral blood. The chain couples TRBV12-5 to TRBJ2-2, with D uncertain. The clonotype originates from a man between 45 and 60 years old with active COVID-19. The CDR3 is CASGVALSTGELFF. CDR3 bases: TGTGCTAGTGGTGTGGCCCTTAGCACCGGGGAGCTGTTTTTT.